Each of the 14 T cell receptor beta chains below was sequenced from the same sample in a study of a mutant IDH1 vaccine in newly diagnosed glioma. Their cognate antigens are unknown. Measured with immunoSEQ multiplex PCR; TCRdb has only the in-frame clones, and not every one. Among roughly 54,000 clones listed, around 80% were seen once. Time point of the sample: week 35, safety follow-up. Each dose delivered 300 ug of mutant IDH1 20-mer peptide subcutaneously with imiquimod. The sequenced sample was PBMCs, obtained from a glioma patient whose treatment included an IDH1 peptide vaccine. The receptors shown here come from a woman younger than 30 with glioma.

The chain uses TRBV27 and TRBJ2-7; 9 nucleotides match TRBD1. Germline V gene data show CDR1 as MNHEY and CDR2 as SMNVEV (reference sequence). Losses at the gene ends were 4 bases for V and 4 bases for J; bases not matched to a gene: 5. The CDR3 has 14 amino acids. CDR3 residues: CASSSRQGEYEQYF. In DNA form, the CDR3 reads TGTGCCAGCAGTTCACGACAGGGGGAGTACGAGCAGTACTTC.

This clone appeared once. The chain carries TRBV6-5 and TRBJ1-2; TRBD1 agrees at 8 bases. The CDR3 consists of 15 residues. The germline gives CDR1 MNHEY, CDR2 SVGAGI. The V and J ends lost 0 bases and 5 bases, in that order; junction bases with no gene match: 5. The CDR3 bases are TGTGCCAGCAGTTACTCAGGACAGGGATATTATGGCTACACCTTC. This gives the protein CASSYSGQGYYGYTF.

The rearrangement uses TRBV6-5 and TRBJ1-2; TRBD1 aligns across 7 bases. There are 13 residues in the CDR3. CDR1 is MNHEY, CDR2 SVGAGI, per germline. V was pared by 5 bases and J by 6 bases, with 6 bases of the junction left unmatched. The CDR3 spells CASSPTGAHGYTF. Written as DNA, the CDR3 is TGTGCCAGCAGTCCCACAGGGGCCCATGGCTACACCTTC.

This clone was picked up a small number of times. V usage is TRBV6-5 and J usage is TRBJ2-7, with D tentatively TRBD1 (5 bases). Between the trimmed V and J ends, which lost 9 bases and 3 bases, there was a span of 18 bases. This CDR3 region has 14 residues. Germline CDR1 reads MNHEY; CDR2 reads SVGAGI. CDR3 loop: CASTRQIGFYEQYF. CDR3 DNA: TGTGCCAGTACGAGACAGATAGGTTTCTACGAGCAGTACTTC.

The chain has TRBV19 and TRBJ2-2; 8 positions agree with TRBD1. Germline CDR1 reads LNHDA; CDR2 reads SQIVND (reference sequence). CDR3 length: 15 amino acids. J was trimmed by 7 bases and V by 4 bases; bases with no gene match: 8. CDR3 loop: CASSKTGAGHGELFF. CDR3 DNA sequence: TGTGCCAGTAGTAAGACAGGGGCAGGTCACGGGGAGCTGTTTTTT.

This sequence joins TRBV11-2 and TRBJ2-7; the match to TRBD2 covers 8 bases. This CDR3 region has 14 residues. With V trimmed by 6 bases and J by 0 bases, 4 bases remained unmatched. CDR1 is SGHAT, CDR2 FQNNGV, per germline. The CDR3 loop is CASRSLADSYEQYF. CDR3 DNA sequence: TGTGCCAGCAGGTCACTAGCGGACTCCTACGAGCAGTACTTC.

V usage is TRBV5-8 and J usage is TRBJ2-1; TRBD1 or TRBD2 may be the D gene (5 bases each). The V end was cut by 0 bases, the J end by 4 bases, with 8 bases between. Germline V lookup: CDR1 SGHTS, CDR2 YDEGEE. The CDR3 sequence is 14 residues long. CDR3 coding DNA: TGTGCCAGCAGCTTGGGGGACGCTTACAATGAGCAGTTCTTC. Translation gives CASSLGDAYNEQFF. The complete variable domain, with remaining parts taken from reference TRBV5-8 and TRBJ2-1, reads EAGVTQSPTHLIKTRGQQATLRCSPISGHTSVYWYQQALGLGLQFLLWYDEGEERNRGNFPPRFSGRQFPNYSSELNVNALELEDSALYLCASSLGDAYNEQFFGPGTRLTVL.

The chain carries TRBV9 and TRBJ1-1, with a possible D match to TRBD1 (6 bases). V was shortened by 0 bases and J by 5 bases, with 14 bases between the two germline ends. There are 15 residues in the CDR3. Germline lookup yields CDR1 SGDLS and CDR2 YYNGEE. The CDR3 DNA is TGTGCCAGCAGCGTAGGTGTAAGGGGGGAAACTGAAGCTTTCTTT. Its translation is CASSVGVRGETEAFF.

DNA for the CDR3: TGCAGCGTTGAAGATCATGACACCCTCGGTGAGCAGTACTTC. Residues: CSVEDHDTLGEQYF. The V gene is TRBV29-1, the J gene TRBJ2-7; D call uncertain. V lost 0 bases and J lost 7, with 16 bases in between. The CDR3 runs to 14 residues. Germline CDR1 SQVTM, CDR2 ANQGSEA.

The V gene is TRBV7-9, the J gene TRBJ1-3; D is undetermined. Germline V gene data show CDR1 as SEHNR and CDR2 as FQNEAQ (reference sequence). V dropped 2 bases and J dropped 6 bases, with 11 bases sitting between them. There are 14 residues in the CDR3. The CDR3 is CASSLLMGPNTIYF. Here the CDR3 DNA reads TGTGCCAGCAGCTTACTAATGGGTCCAAACACCATATATTTT.

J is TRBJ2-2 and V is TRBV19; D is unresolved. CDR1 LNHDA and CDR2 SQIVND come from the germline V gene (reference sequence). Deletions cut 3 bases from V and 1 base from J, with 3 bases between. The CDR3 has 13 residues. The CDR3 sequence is CASSIQNTGELFF. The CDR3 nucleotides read TGTGCCAGTAGTATCCAGAACACCGGGGAGCTGTTTTTT.

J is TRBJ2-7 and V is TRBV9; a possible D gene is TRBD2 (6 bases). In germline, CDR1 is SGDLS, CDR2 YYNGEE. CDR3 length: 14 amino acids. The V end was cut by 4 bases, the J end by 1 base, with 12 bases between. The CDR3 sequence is CASSRGFRSYEQYF. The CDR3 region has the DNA TGTGCCAGCAGCCGGGGGTTTCGTTCCTACGAGCAGTACTTC.

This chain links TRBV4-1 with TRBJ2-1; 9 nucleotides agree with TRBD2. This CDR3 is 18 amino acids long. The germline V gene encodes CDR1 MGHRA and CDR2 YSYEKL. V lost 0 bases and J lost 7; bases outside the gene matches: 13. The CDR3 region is CASSQDSGAGGSRNEQFF. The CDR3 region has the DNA TGCGCCAGCAGCCAAGATAGCGGAGCGGGAGGCTCTAGGAATGAGCAGTTCTTC.

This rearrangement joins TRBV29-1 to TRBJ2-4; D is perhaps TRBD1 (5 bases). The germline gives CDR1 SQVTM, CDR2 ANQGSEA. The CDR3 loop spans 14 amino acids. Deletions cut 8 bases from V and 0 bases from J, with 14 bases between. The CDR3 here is CSIRQTLAKNIQYF. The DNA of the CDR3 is TGCAGCATTCGACAGACTCTAGCCAAAAACATTCAGTACTTC.